This paragraph reports one T cell receptor (beta chain). The TCR beta repertoire was assessed by survey-level immunoSEQ sequencing. The repertoire was sequenced with immunoSEQ multiplex PCR; TCRdb's copy has only in-frame clones and lacks some. The sample contains about 68,000 clones, about 94% of which appear only once. Trimming cost V 6 bases and J 0 bases, with 9 bases left between them. Germline CDR1 is MRHNA and CDR2 is SNTAGT. This CDR3 has 15 amino acids. The chain uses TRBV6-4 and TRBJ2-6; D unresolved. The TCR comes from a middle-aged man with rheumatoid arthritis. Sequencing was carried out using PBMCs. The CDR3 is CASSAHYSGANVLTF. The CDR3, as DNA: TGTGCCAGCAGCGCCCATTACTCTGGGGCCAACGTCCTGACTTTC.